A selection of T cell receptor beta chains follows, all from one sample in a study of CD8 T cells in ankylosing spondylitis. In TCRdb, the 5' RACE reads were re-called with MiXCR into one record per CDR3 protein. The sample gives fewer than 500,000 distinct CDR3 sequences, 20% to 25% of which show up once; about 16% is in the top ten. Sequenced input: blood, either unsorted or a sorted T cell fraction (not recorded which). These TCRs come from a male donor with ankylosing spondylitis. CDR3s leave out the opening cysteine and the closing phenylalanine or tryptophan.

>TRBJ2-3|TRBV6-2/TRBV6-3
ASSYPLVGDTQY
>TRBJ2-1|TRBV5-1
ASSLGQGALNEQF
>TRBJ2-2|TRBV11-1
ASSLSYFMVAGVGTGELF
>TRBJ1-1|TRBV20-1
SARKQGSTEAF
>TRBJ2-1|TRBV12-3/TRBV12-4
ASQRRRELYNEQF
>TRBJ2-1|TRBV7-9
ASSPGRQGYNEQF
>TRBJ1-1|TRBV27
ASRRTGRTEAF
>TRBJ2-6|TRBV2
ASRQGSSGANVLT
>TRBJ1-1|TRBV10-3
ATNGYEGTEAF
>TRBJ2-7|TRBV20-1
SARDWDRGTYEQY
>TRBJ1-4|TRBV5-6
ASSLGWGNEKLF
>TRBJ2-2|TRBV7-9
ASSLIAGPGGTGELF
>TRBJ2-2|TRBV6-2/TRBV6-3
ASSNRPGELF
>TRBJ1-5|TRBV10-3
AISDPGTGGGQPQH
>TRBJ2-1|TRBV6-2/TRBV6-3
ASSSPSPTNNEQF
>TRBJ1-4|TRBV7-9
ASSLGGRPTNEKLF
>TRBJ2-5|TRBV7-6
ASSLRPSTETQY
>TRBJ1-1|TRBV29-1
SVPTSGQGILGTEAF
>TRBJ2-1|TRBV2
ASRWTQINEQF
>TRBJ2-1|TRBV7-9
ASSLRSASSYNEQF
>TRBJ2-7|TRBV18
ASSPSGLAGVNEQY
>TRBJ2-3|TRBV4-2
ASSQERWAGGPVKADTQY
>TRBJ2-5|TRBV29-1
SVLETGSETQY
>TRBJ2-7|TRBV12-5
ASGLGGQGTYEQY
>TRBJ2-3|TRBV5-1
ASSPASARSTDTQY
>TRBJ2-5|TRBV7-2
ASSWVAPETQY
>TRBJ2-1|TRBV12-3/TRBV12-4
ASSLGTTAGEQF
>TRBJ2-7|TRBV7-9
ASSLGGSGGEQY
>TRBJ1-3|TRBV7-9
ASSPDIHSGNTIY
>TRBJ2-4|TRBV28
ASSSPSRAPGLTIQY
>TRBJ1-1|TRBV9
ASSGEVFAEAF
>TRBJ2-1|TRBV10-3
AISPHERPQGEQF
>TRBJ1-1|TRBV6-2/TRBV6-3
ASSYSGTGTLWNTEAF
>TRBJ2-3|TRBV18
ASSPREGSGTDTQY
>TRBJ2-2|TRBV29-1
SAGQRSNTGELF
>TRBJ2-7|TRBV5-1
ASSRRDRGNEQY